The TCR beta chain described here comes from a study of cytomegalovirus exposure and HLA in healthy donors. Study details: Sequencing of 150 million to 200 million T cells in an earlier analysis found 90 million to 120 million unique TCR beta sequences. Study-level points and caveats: What a later analysis showed was that several of the most significant clusters appeared linked to common viral pathogens. Some V segments, including TRBV6-2 and TRBV6-3, were excluded as indistinguishable.

Primers: 60 Vbeta forward and 13 Jbeta reverse. Assay: immunoSEQ multiplex PCR; the TCRdb copy retains only in-frame clones and omits some. Among around 150,000 clones listed, roughly 85% were seen once. About this clone: Its target is not known.

The CDR3 extends over 14 amino acids. With 4 bases clipped from V and 5 bases from J, the junction kept 8 bases outside the gene matches. Germline values: CDR1 SGHTA, CDR2 FQGNSA. Material for sequencing was PBMCs. The V gene is TRBV7-2, the J gene TRBJ2-7, with TRBD1 identical over 7 bases. This receptor was identified in a male donor in good health and CMV-seronegative. CDR3 nucleotides: TGTGCCAGCAGCTCCAGACAGGGATCCGACGAGCAGTACTTC. Residues: CASSSRQGSDEQYF.